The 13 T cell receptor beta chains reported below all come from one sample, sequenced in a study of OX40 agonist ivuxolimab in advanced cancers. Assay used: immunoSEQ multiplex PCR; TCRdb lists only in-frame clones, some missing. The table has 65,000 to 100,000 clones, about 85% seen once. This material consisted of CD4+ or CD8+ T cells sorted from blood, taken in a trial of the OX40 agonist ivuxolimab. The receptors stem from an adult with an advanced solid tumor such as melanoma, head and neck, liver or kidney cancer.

The CDR3 sequence: CASSEALTAGRFEQYF. CDR3 nucleotide sequence: TGTGCCAGCAGTGAAGCCCTAACGGCAGGCCGATTCGAGCAGTACTTC. V is TRBV2 and J is TRBJ2-7; D uncertain. In germline, CDR1 is SNHLY, CDR2 FYNNEI. The CDR3 totals 16 residues. V was pared by 0 bases and J by 6 bases, with 18 bases between.

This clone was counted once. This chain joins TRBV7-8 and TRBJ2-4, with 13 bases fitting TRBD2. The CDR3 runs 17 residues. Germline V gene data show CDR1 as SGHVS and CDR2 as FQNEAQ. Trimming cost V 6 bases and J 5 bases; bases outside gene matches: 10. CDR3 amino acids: CASSFPGLAGPENIQYF. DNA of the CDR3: TGTGCCAGCAGTTTCCCGGGACTAGCGGGGCCCGAAAACATTCAGTACTTC.

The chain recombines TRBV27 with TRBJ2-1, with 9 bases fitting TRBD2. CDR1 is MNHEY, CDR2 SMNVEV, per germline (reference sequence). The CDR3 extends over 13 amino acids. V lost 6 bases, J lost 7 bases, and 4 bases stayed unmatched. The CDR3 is CASSAGGRNEQFF. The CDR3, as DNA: TGTGCCAGCAGCGCGGGAGGGCGTAATGAGCAGTTCTTC.

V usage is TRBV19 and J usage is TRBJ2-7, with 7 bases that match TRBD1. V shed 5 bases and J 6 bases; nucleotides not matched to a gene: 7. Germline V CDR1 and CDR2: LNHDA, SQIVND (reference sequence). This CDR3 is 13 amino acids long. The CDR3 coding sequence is TGTGCCAGTAGTGAAGGACAGGTCGGCGAGCAGTACTTC. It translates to CASSEGQVGEQYF.

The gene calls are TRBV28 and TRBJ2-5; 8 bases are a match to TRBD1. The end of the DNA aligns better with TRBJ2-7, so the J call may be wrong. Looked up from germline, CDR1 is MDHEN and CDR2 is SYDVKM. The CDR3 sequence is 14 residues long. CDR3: CASSFGDRRNEQYF. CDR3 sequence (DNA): TGTGCCAGCAGCTTCGGGGACAGGCGAAACGAGCAGTACTTC.

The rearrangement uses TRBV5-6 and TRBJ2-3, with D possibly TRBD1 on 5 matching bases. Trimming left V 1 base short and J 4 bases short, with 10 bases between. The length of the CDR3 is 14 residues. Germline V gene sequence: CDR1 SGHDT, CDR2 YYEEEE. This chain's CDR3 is CASSLTGDADTQYF. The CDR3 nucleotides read TGTGCCAGCAGCTTGACAGGCGACGCAGATACGCAGTATTTT.

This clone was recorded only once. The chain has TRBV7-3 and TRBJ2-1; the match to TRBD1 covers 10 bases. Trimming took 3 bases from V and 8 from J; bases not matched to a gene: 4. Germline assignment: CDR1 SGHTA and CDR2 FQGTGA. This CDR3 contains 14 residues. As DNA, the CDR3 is TGTGCCAGCAGCTTTGGGACAGGGGAGGATGAGCAGTTCTTC. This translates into CASSFGTGEDEQFF.

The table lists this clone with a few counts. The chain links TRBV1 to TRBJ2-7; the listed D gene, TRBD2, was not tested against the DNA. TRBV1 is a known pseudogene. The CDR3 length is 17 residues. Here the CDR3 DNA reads TGCACCAGCAGCCAAGGGTACGGGGATGATAGGTACTACGAGCAGTACTTC. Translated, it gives CTSSQGYGDDRYYEQYF.

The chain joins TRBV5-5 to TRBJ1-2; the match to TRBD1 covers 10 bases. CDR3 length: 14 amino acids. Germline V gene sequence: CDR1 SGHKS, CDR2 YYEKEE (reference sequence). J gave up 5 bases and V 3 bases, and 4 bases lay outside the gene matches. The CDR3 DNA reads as TGTGCCAGCAGCTGGACAGGGGGGAATTATGGCTACACCTTC. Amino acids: CASSWTGGNYGYTF.

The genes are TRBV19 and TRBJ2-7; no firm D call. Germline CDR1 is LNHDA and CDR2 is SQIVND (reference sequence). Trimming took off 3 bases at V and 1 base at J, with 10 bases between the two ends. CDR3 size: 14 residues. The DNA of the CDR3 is TGTGCCAGTAGTATCCGGAGAGCTTCCTACGAGCAGTACTTC. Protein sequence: CASSIRRASYEQYF.

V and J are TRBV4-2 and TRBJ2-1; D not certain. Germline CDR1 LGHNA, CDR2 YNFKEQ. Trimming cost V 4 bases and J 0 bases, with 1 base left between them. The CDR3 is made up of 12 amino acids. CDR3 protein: CASSPSYNEQFF. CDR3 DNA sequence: TGTGCCAGCAGCCCCTCCTACAATGAGCAGTTCTTC.

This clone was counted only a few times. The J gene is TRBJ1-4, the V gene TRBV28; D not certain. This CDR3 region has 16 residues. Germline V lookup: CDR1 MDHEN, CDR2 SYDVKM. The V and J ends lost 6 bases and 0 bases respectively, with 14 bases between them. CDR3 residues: CASSERAPATNEKLFF. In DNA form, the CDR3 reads TGTGCCAGCAGCGAAAGAGCCCCCGCAACTAATGAAAAACTGTTTTTT.

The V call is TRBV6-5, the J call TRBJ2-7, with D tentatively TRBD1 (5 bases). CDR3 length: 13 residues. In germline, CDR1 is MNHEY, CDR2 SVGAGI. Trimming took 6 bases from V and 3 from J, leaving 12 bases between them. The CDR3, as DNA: TGTGCCAGCAGATTACAGGACCGCTACGAGCAGTACTTC. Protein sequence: CASRLQDRYEQYF.